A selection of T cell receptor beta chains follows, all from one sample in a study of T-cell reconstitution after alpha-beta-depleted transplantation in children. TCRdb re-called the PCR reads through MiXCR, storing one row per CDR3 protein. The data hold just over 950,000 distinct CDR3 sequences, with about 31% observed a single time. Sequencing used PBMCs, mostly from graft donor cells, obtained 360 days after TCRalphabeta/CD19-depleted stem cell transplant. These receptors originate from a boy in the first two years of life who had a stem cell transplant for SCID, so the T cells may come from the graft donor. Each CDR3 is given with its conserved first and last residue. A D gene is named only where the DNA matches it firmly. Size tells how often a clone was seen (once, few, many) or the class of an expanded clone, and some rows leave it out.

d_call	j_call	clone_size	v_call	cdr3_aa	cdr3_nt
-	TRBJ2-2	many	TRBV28	CASSLYSLRVNTGELFF	TGTGCCAGCAGTTTATATTCATTGAGGGTTAACACCGGGGAGCTGTTTTTT
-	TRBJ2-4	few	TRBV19	CASSIVGKNIQYF	TGTGCCAGTAGTATTGTGGGGAAAAACATTCAGTACTTC
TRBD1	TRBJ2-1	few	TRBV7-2	CASSYRDSYPYNEQFF	TGTGCCAGCAGTTACCGGGACAGCTATCCGTACAATGAGCAGTTCTTC
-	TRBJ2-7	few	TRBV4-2	CASSQAWLMNEQYF	TGTGCCAGCAGCCAAGCGTGGTTGATGAACGAGCAGTACTTC
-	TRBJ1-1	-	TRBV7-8	CASSPNLQGPENTEAFF	TGTGCCAGCAGCCCAAACCTTCAGGGGCCGGAGAACACTGAAGCTTTCTTT
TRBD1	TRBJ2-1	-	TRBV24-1	CATSGGGFSEQFF	TGTGCCACCTCAGGGGGCGGTTTTAGTGAGCAGTTCTTC
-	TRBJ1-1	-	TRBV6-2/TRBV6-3	CASSYSPVSAFF	TGTGCCAGCAGTTACTCTCCCGTATCGGCTTTCTTT
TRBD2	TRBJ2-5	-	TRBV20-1	CSARLARETQYF	TGCAGTGCTCGACTAGCTAGAGAGACCCAGTACTTC
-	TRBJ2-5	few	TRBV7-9	CASSLYRAGETQYF	TGTGCCAGCAGCTTATACAGGGCAGGGGAGACCCAGTACTTC
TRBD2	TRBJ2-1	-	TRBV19	CASRGLATYNEQFF	TGTGCCAGTAGGGGACTAGCTACCTACAATGAGCAGTTCTTC
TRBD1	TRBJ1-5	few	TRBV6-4	CASSDWGTAYSNQPQHF	TGTGCCAGCAGTGACTGGGGGACAGCATATAGCAATCAGCCCCAGCATTTT
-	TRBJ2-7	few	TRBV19	CASSISTGFLYEQYF	TGTGCCAGTAGTATCTCTACAGGGTTTCTCTACGAGCAGTACTTC
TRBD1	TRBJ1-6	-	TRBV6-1	CASRPGQGHSLLHF	TGTGCCAGCAGGCCGGGACAGGGGCACTCGCTCCTCCACTTT
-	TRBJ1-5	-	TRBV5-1	CASSLDRPTRPNQPQHF	TGCGCCAGCAGCTTGGACAGGCCTACCCGTCCTAATCAGCCCCAGCATTTT
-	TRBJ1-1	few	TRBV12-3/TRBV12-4	CASRTDSGAGAEAFF	TGTGCCAGCAGAACTGACTCAGGGGCGGGCGCTGAAGCTTTCTTT
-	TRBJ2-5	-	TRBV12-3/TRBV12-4	CASSALHTKETQYF	TGTGCCAGCAGTGCCCTCCACACTAAGGAGACCCAGTACTTC
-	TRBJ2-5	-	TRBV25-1	CASSRGNQETQYF	TGTGCCAGCAGTCGCGGGAACCAAGAGACCCAGTACTTC
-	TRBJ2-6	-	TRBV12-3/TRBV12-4	CASSPERSGANVLTF	TGTGCCAGCAGTCCGGAAAGGTCTGGGGCCAACGTCCTGACTTTC
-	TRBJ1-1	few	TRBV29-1	CSVQGGGKNTEAFF	TGCAGCGTGCAGGGAGGCGGGAAGAACACTGAAGCTTTCTTT
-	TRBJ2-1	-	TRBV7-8	CASSLPSRRYNEQFF	TGTGCCAGCAGCCTACCTAGTAGGAGGTACAATGAGCAGTTCTTC
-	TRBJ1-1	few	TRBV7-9	CASIGQYPFFRGTEAFF	TGTGCCAGCATCGGGCAGTACCCTTTCTTCCGGGGCACTGAAGCTTTCTTT
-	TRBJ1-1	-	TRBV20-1	CSARRPNTEAFF	TGCAGTGCTAGAAGGCCCAACACTGAAGCTTTCTTT
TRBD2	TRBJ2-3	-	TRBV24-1	CATSDLRGDRDTQYF	TGTGCCACCAGTGATTTGCGGGGGGACCGAGATACGCAGTATTTT
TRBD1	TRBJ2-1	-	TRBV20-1	CSASWGTVASKNEQFF	TGCAGTGCTAGTTGGGGGACAGTCGCCTCGAAGAATGAGCAGTTCTTC
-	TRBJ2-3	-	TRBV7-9	CASSPRDRRGTDTQYF	TGTGCCAGCAGCCCCCGAGACAGGAGAGGCACAGATACGCAGTATTTT
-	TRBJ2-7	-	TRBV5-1	CASSLDAGAGEQYF	TGCGCCAGCAGCTTGGACGCAGGGGCTGGCGAGCAGTACTTC
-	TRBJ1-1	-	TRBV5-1	CASSLSGSDTEAFF	TGCGCCAGCAGCTTGTCGGGTTCGGACACTGAAGCTTTCTTT
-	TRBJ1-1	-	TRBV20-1	CSARGYALNTEAFF	TGCAGTGCTAGGGGGTATGCACTGAACACTGAAGCTTTCTTT
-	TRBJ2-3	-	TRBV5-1	CASSATRLGDTQYF	TGCGCCAGCAGCGCGACCCGTCTGGGTGATACGCAGTATTTT
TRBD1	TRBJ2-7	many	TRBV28	CASSAPGQSYEQYF	TGTGCCAGCAGTGCCCCGGGACAGAGCTACGAGCAGTACTTC
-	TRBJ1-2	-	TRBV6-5	CASSYRTHTDDYGYTF	TGTGCCAGCAGTTACCGGACCCACACAGACGACTATGGCTACACCTTC
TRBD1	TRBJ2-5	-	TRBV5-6	CASSFTGAVLETQYF	TGTGCCAGCAGCTTTACAGGGGCCGTGCTGGAGACCCAGTACTTC
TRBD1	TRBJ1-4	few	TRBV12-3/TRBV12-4	CASSPREQGTREKLFF	TGTGCCAGCAGTCCGAGGGAACAGGGGACAAGAGAAAAACTGTTTTTT
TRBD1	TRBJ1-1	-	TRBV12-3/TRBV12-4	CASTARDRGRTEAFF	TGTGCCAGCACCGCGCGCGACAGGGGTCGAACAGAAGCTTTCTTT
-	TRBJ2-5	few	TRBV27	CASKRTYQETQYF	TGTGCCAGCAAGAGGACGTACCAAGAGACCCAGTACTTC
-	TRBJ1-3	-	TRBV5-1	CASSPEVLDRAGNTIYF	TGCGCCAGCAGCCCTGAGGTCCTGGACAGAGCCGGAAACACCATATATTTT
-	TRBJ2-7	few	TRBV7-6	CASSLGQGEGHEQYF	TGTGCCAGCAGCTTAGGGCAGGGAGAGGGTCACGAGCAGTACTTC
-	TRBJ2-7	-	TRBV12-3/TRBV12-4	CASSSPSLGRDSYEQYF	TGTGCCAGCAGTTCACCCTCCCTCGGACGGGACTCCTACGAGCAGTACTTC
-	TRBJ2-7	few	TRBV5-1	CASSLGRGTSYEQYF	TGCGCCAGCAGCTTGGGCCGGGGGACCTCCTACGAGCAGTACTTC
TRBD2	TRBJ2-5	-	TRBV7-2	CASSPWGGEPRAQYF	TGTGCCAGCAGCCCGTGGGGGGGGGAGCCTAGGGCCCAGTACTTC
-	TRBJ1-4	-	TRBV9	CASSVGNQGGQKKLFF	TGTGCCAGCAGCGTAGGTAACCAGGGCGGGCAGAAAAAACTGTTTTTT
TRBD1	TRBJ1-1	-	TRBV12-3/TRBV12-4	CASSPTGGSRPSTEAFF	TGTGCCAGCAGCCCTACAGGGGGGAGTCGACCGAGCACTGAAGCTTTCTTT
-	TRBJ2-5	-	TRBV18	CASSFENQYQETQYF	TGTGCCAGCTCGTTCGAGAACCAGTACCAAGAGACCCAGTACTTC
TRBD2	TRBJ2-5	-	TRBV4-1	CASSLLAGGQATQYF	TGCGCCAGCAGCCTCCTAGCGGGGGGGCAAGCGACCCAGTACTTC
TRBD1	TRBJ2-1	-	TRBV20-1	CSASRSQGVQFF	TGCAGTGCTAGTAGGTCCCAGGGGGTGCAGTTCTTC
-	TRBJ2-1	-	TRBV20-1	CSARPRTAVEQFF	TGCAGTGCTAGACCCAGGACAGCTGTAGAGCAGTTCTTC
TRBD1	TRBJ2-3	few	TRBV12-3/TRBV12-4	CASSKQGIGTDTQYF	TGTGCCAGCAGCAAACAGGGGATCGGCACAGATACGCAGTATTTT
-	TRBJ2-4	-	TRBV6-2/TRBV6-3	CASSYSRVDSLNIQYF	TGTGCCAGCAGTTACTCCAGGGTTGATAGCTTAAACATTCAGTACTTC